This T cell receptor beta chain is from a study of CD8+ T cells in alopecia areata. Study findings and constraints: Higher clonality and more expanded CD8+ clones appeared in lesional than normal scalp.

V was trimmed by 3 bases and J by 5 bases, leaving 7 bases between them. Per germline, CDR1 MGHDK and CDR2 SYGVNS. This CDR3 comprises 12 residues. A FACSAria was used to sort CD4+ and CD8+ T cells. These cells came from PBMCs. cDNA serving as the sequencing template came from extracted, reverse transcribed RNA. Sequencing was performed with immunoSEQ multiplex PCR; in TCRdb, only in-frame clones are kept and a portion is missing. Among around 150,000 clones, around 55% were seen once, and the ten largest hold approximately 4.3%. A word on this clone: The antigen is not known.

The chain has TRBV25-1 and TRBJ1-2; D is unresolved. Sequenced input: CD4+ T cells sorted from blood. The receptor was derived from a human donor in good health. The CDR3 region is CASSESSYGYTF. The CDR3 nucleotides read TGTGCCAGCAGTGAGTCTTCATATGGCTACACCTTC.